This TCR beta chain was profiled in a study of control samples from healthy donors and cancer patients. Per germline, CDR1 MDHEN and CDR2 SYDVKM. Trimming removed 5 bases at V and 3 bases at J, with 16 bases between. There are 15 residues in the CDR3. This clone was seen once. Sequenced by immunoSEQ multiplex PCR; TCRdb stores in-frame clones only, minus some. The sample yields 79,000 or so clones, 85% to 90% seen once. The chain has TRBV28 and TRBJ1-2, with a possible D match to TRBD1 (5 bases). The sequenced sample consisted of PBMCs. The sequence was obtained from a woman between 50 and 59 years old with colorectal cancer. The CDR3 here is CASSPTRWGDYGYTF. DNA of the CDR3: TGTGCCAGCAGTCCCACCAGATGGGGGGACTATGGCTACACCTTC.